These 13 T cell receptor beta chains came from one sample sequenced in a study of shared clonotypes between healthy human individuals. Assay used: immunoSEQ multiplex PCR; TCRdb lists only in-frame clones, some missing. Of over a million clones in the sample, over 95% were seen once. Sample: naive CD4+ T cells sorted from blood. The subset denotes: CD45RA+ positively selected. The receptors here all came from a man aged 25-45 years in good health.

The chain carries TRBV27 and TRBJ2-7; tentatively, D is TRBD1 (5 bases). The CDR3 extends over 14 amino acids. V was pared by 6 bases and J by 2 bases, with 14 bases between. Germline assignment: CDR1 MNHEY and CDR2 SMNVEV (reference sequence). CDR3 region: CASRSGMTAYEQYF. The DNA for the CDR3 is TGTGCCAGCAGATCAGGTATGACAGCCTACGAGCAGTACTTC.

This sequence joins TRBV5-1 and TRBJ2-1; D is perhaps TRBD2 (6 bases). There are 14 residues in the CDR3. Germline CDR1 and CDR2: SGHRS and YFSETQ. V lost 5 bases, J lost 3 bases, and 12 bases lay in between. In nucleotides, the CDR3 is TGCGCCAGCAGACCACAGGAGGGCTACAATGAGCAGTTCTTC. It is translated as CASRPQEGYNEQFF.

The chain combines TRBV7-2 with TRBJ2-7; D call uncertain. The V gene lost 1 base and the J gene lost 3 bases, with 7 bases spanning the gap. This CDR3 spans 13 amino acids. Germline V gene data show CDR1 as SGHTA and CDR2 as FQGNSA. CDR3 sequence (DNA): TGTGCCAGCAGCTTAGGAATGGGCTACGAGCAGTACTTC. Translated, it gives CASSLGMGYEQYF.

The V and J genes are TRBV20-1 and TRBJ2-4, with no clear D. The length of the CDR3 is 11 residues. Germline CDR1 DFQATT, CDR2 SNEGSKA (reference sequence). The ends were cut back, 3 bases at V and 10 bases at J, with 10 bases in the middle. The CDR3 loop is CSASSPSIQYF. DNA of the CDR3: TGCAGTGCTAGTTCCCCCTCGATTCAGTACTTC.

The chain joins TRBV18 to TRBJ1-3; 7 nucleotides line up with TRBD1. This CDR3 has 16 residues. V lost 5 bases, J lost 3 bases, and 10 bases stayed unmatched. Germline CDR1 and CDR2: KGHSH and LQKENI. CDR3 loop: CASSTKGTANGNTIYF. The CDR3 nucleotides read TGTGCCAGCTCAACCAAGGGGACAGCTAATGGAAACACCATATATTTT.

This chain connects TRBV27 to TRBJ2-1; 7 bases agree with TRBD1. The CDR3 has 16 residues. Losses at the gene ends were 5 bases for V and 3 bases for J; bases not matched to a gene: 10. Germline V gene lookup returns CDR1 MNHEY and CDR2 SMNVEV (reference sequence). The CDR3 here is CASSKTTGAFYNEQFF. The CDR3 bases are TGTGCCAGCAGTAAGACTACAGGGGCATTCTACAATGAGCAGTTCTTC.

The rearrangement uses TRBV19 and TRBJ2-2, with D possibly being TRBD2 (5 bases). CDR1 is LNHDA and CDR2 is SQIVND in the germline V gene (reference sequence). CDR3 length equals 16 residues. V lost 6 bases and J lost 4, with 18 bases in between. The CDR3 DNA follows: TGTGCCAGTAGAACCGGTTCGGGATTTAGCACCGGGGAGCTGTTTTTT. Translation: CASRTGSGFSTGELFF.

This chain links TRBV9 with TRBJ2-1, with D maybe TRBD2 (5 bases). CDR3 length equals 15 residues. The V end lost 5 bases, the J end lost 0 bases, and 12 bases lay between the germline ends. Germline V CDR1 and CDR2: SGDLS, YYNGEE. The CDR3, as DNA: TGTGCCAGCAGAGGAGAGGGTAGCTCCTACAATGAGCAGTTCTTC. It is translated as CASRGEGSSYNEQFF.

This chain connects TRBV7-2 to TRBJ2-7, with 8 bases matching TRBD1. Germline V gene lookup returns CDR1 SGHTA and CDR2 FQGNSA. CDR3 length: 14 residues. V shed 6 bases, J shed 0 bases, and the junction held 4 bases outside the gene matches. CDR3 region: CASRSTGASYEQYF. In DNA form, the CDR3 reads TGTGCCAGCAGATCGACAGGGGCCTCCTACGAGCAGTACTTC.

In the case of this clone: The junction and the germline gene differ at one end; a read error may be behind it. CDR3 in DNA: TGTGCTAGCAGCCCCGGGAGGAGTTTTAACGAGCAGTACTTC. Translating gives CASSPGRSFNEQYF. The chain is built from TRBV7-7 and TRBJ2-7, with TRBD2 identical over 7 bases. The V gene's germline CDR1 is SSHAT and CDR2 FNYEAQ (reference sequence). CDR3 length: 14 residues.

The V gene is TRBV10-3, the J gene TRBJ1-2; 9 positions agree with TRBD1. CDR3 length equals 14 residues. CDR1 and CDR2 from the germline V gene are ENHRY and SYGVKD. V was pared by 9 bases and J by 8 bases, with 13 bases of the junction left unmatched. The DNA of the CDR3 is TGTGCCATTTCCGGGACAGGGAATATAGGGGGCTACACCTTC. It encodes CAISGTGNIGGYTF.

The sample holds one count of this clone. The rearrangement joins TRBV6-1 to TRBJ2-2, with D uncertain. Trimming took 6 bases from V and 7 from J, leaving 9 bases between them. Germline CDR1 is MNHNS and CDR2 is SASEGT. The CDR3 sequence is 12 residues long. The CDR3 spells CASRALGGELFF. The CDR3 bases are TGTGCCAGCAGGGCGTTGGGCGGGGAGCTGTTTTTT.

The chain is built from TRBV6-1 and TRBJ1-1, with D unclear. The V end lost 11 bases, the J end lost 6 bases, and 19 bases lay between the germline ends. This CDR3 region has 13 residues. Germline loops: CDR1 MNHNS, CDR2 SASEGT. The DNA for the CDR3 is TGTGCCGTCCATTTCTCGGATCTGGCTGAAGCTTTCTTT. Encoded protein: CAVHFSDLAEAFF.